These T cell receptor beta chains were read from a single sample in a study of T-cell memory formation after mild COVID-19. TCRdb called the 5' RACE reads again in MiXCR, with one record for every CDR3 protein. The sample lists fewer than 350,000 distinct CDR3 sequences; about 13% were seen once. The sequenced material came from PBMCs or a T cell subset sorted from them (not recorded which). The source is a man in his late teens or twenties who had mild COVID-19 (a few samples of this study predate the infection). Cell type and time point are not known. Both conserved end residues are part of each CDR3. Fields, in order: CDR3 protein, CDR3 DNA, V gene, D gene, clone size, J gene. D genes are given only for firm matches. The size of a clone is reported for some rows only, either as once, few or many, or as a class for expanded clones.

CDR3aa: CASSLLNTGELFF; CDR3nt: TGTGCCAGCAGTTTACTTAACACCGGGGAGCTGTTTTTT; v_gene: TRBV28; d_gene: .; abundance: many; j_gene: TRBJ2-2
CDR3aa: CASSQEGGRASNYGYTF; CDR3nt: TGCGCCAGCAGCCAAGAGGGAGGCAGGGCCTCTAACTATGGCTACACCTTC; v_gene: TRBV4-1; d_gene: .; abundance: .; j_gene: TRBJ1-2
CDR3aa: CASSLGGKETQYF; CDR3nt: TGTGCCAGCAGCTTAGGCGGAAAAGAGACCCAGTACTTC; v_gene: TRBV7-7; d_gene: .; abundance: .; j_gene: TRBJ2-5
CDR3aa: CASSLRLDAKTGNEQFF; CDR3nt: TGTGCCAGCAGCCTTCGACTAGATGCCAAGACGGGTAATGAGCAGTTCTTC; v_gene: TRBV7-9; d_gene: .; abundance: .; j_gene: TRBJ2-1
CDR3aa: CASSTGYYEQYF; CDR3nt: TGTGCCAGCAGTACCGGGTACTACGAGCAGTACTTC; v_gene: TRBV12-3/TRBV12-4; d_gene: .; abundance: .; j_gene: TRBJ2-7
CDR3aa: CASSSGTLPDTQYF; CDR3nt: TGTGCCAGCAGCTCCGGGACCCTCCCAGATACGCAGTATTTT; v_gene: TRBV7-3; d_gene: .; abundance: .; j_gene: TRBJ2-3
CDR3aa: CASNPTGRGSNQPQHF; CDR3nt: TGTGCCAGCAATCCGACAGGGAGGGGAAGCAATCAGCCCCAGCATTTT; v_gene: TRBV12-3/TRBV12-4; d_gene: TRBD1; abundance: .; j_gene: TRBJ1-5
CDR3aa: CATSRDRGRETQYF; CDR3nt: TGTGCCACCAGCAGAGATCGCGGGCGGGAGACCCAGTACTTC; v_gene: TRBV15; d_gene: .; abundance: .; j_gene: TRBJ2-5
CDR3aa: CASSRTGQASYEQYF; CDR3nt: TGTGCCAGCAGCCGGACCGGACAGGCCTCCTACGAGCAGTACTTC; v_gene: TRBV7-2; d_gene: TRBD1; abundance: few; j_gene: TRBJ2-7
CDR3aa: CASSSLKDRGTDTQYF; CDR3nt: TGTGCCAGCAGCTCACTAAAGGACCGGGGCACAGATACGCAGTATTTT; v_gene: TRBV11-2; d_gene: .; abundance: few; j_gene: TRBJ2-3
CDR3aa: CASSSQGGDTEAFF; CDR3nt: TGCGCCAGCAGTTCGCAAGGCGGGGACACTGAAGCTTTCTTT; v_gene: TRBV5-1; d_gene: .; abundance: many; j_gene: TRBJ1-1
CDR3aa: CASSRSSGTSTDTQYF; CDR3nt: TGTGCCAGCAGCCGCTCGTCAGGGACTAGCACAGATACGCAGTATTTT; v_gene: TRBV11-3; d_gene: .; abundance: few; j_gene: TRBJ2-3
CDR3aa: CASSRQINQPQHF; CDR3nt: TGTGCCAGCAGTCGACAGATCAATCAGCCCCAGCATTTT; v_gene: TRBV6-5; d_gene: .; abundance: few; j_gene: TRBJ1-5
CDR3aa: CATSTDYEQFF; CDR3nt: TGTGCCACCAGCACCGATTATGAGCAGTTCTTC; v_gene: TRBV15; d_gene: .; abundance: .; j_gene: TRBJ2-1
CDR3aa: CASSLEGGGPSYEQYF; CDR3nt: TGTGCCAGCAGCTTAGAGGGCGGGGGGCCCTCCTACGAGCAGTACTTC; v_gene: TRBV11-2; d_gene: TRBD2; abundance: .; j_gene: TRBJ2-7
CDR3aa: CASSQVSGQGGTYEQYF; CDR3nt: TGTGCCAGCAGCCAAGTGTCGGGACAGGGAGGAACCTACGAGCAGTACTTC; v_gene: TRBV4-2; d_gene: TRBD1; abundance: many; j_gene: TRBJ2-7
CDR3aa: CASNQEGGYQPQHF; CDR3nt: TGTGCCAGCAACCAAGAGGGGGGGTATCAGCCCCAGCATTTT; v_gene: TRBV6-6; d_gene: .; abundance: .; j_gene: TRBJ1-5
CDR3aa: CASSLAEGVWQPQHF; CDR3nt: TGTGCCAGCAGTTTAGCCGAGGGAGTGTGGCAGCCCCAGCATTTT; v_gene: TRBV28; d_gene: .; abundance: .; j_gene: TRBJ1-5
CDR3aa: CASSPQPLAAYTDTQYF; CDR3nt: TGTGCCAGTAGTCCTCAACCTCTAGCGGCGTACACAGATACGCAGTATTTT; v_gene: TRBV19; d_gene: TRBD2; abundance: .; j_gene: TRBJ2-3
CDR3aa: CASSTEQGFNEQFF; CDR3nt: TGTGCCAGCAGCACAGAACAGGGCTTCAATGAGCAGTTCTTC; v_gene: TRBV21-1; d_gene: .; abundance: .; j_gene: TRBJ2-1
CDR3aa: CASSKGAADQPQHF; CDR3nt: TGTGCCAGCAGCAAGGGGGCCGCAGATCAGCCCCAGCATTTT; v_gene: TRBV21-1; d_gene: .; abundance: few; j_gene: TRBJ1-5
CDR3aa: CASSLAGGLSSYNEQFF; CDR3nt: TGCGCCAGCAGCTTGGCAGGGGGACTTAGCTCCTACAATGAGCAGTTCTTC; v_gene: TRBV5-1; d_gene: .; abundance: many; j_gene: TRBJ2-1
CDR3aa: CASSTGQGRETQYF; CDR3nt: TGTGCCAGCAGCACGGGACAGGGGCGAGAGACCCAGTACTTC; v_gene: TRBV7-2; d_gene: TRBD1; abundance: .; j_gene: TRBJ2-5
CDR3aa: CASRLPGQGNNEQFF; CDR3nt: TGTGCCAGCAGGCTACCGGGACAGGGGAATAATGAGCAGTTCTTC; v_gene: TRBV27; d_gene: TRBD1; abundance: many; j_gene: TRBJ2-1
CDR3aa: CASSVGGELTLHF; CDR3nt: TGTGCCAGCAGTGTAGGGGGCGAACTCACCCTCCACTTT; v_gene: TRBV25-1; d_gene: TRBD1; abundance: few; j_gene: TRBJ1-6
CDR3aa: CASSWSSATDTQYF; CDR3nt: TGTGCCAGCAGCTGGTCTAGCGCCACAGATACGCAGTATTTT; v_gene: TRBV12-3/TRBV12-4; d_gene: .; abundance: few; j_gene: TRBJ2-3
CDR3aa: CASHRRGYTDTQYF; CDR3nt: TGTGCCAGCCACCGGCGGGGATACACAGATACGCAGTATTTT; v_gene: TRBV19; d_gene: .; abundance: few; j_gene: TRBJ2-3
CDR3aa: CASSLGLGIYGYTF; CDR3nt: TGCGCCAGCAGCCTCGGGCTAGGGATCTATGGCTACACCTTC; v_gene: TRBV5-1; d_gene: .; abundance: .; j_gene: TRBJ1-2
CDR3aa: CASSLTTISYNEQFF; CDR3nt: TGCGCCAGCAGCTTAACTACCATCTCCTACAATGAGCAGTTCTTC; v_gene: TRBV5-1; d_gene: .; abundance: .; j_gene: TRBJ2-1
CDR3aa: CASSAVYRGVYEQYF; CDR3nt: TGTGCCAGCAGTGCGGTTTACAGGGGGGTCTACGAGCAGTACTTC; v_gene: TRBV6-1; d_gene: TRBD1; abundance: few; j_gene: TRBJ2-7